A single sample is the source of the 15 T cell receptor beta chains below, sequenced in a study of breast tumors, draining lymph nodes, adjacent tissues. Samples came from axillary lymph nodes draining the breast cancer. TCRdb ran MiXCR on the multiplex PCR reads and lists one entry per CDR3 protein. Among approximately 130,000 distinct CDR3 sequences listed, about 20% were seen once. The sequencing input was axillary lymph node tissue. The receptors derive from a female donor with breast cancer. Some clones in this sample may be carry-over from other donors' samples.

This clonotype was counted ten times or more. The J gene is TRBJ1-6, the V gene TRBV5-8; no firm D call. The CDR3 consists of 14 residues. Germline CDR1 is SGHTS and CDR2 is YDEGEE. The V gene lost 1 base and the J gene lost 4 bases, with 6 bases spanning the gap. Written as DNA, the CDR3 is TGTGCCAGCAGCTTGAGGGCGTATAATTCACCCCTCCACTTT. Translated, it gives CASSLRAYNSPLHF. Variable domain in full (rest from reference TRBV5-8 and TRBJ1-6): EAGVTQSPTHLIKTRGQQATLRCSPISGHTSVYWYQQALGLGLQFLLWYDEGEERNRGNFPPRFSGRQFPNYSSELNVNALELEDSALYLCASSLRAYNSPLHFGNGTRLTVT.

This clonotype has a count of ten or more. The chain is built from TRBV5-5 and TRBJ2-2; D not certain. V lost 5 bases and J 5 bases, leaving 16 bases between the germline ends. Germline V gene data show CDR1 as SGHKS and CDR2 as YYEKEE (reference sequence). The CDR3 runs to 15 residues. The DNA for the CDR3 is TGTGCCAGCAGTCCTGGCCCAGGAAGTACCGGGGAGCTGTTTTTT. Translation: CASSPGPGSTGELFF.

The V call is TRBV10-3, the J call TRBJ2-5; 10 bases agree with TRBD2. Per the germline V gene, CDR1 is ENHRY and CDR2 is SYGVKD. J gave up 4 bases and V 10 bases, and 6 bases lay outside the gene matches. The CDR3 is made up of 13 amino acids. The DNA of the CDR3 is TGTGCCACCCTCCAGCGGGGGGGAGAGACCCAGTACTTC. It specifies CATLQRGGETQYF.

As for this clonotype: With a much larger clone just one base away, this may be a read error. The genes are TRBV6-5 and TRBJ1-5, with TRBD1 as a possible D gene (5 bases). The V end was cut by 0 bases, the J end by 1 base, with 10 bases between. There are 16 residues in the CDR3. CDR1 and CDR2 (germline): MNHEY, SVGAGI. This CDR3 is CASSYSGGESNQPQHF. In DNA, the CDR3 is TGTGCCAGCAGTTACTCGGGAGGGGAGAGCAATCAGCCCCAGCATTTT.

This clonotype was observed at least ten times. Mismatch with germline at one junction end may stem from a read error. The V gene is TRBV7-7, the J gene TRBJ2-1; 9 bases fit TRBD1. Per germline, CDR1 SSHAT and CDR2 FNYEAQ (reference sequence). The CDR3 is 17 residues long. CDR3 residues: CASSFEGQGGVDNEQFF. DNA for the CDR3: TGTGCTAGCAGCTTTGAGGGACAGGGAGGCGTGGACAATGAGCAGTTCTTC.

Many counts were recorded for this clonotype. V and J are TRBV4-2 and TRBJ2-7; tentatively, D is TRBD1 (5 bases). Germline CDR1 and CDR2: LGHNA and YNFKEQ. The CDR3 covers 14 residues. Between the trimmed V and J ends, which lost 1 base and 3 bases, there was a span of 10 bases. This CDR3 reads CASSQVGAYYEQYF. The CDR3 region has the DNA TGTGCCAGCAGCCAAGTTGGGGCCTACTACGAGCAGTACTTC.

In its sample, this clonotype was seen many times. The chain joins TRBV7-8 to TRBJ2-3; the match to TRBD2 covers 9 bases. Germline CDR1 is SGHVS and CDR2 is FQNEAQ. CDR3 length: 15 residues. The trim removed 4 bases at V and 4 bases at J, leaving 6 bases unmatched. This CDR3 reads CASSSGLAWSDTQYF. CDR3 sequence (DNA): TGTGCCAGCAGCTCCGGACTAGCGTGGTCAGATACGCAGTATTTT.

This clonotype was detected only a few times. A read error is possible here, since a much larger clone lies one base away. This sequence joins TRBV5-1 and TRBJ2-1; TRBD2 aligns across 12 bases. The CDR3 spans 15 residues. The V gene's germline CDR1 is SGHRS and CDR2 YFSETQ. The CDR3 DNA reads TGCGCCGGCAGCCGACTAGCGGGAGATGCAAATGAGCAGTTCTTC. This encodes CAGSRLAGDANEQFF.

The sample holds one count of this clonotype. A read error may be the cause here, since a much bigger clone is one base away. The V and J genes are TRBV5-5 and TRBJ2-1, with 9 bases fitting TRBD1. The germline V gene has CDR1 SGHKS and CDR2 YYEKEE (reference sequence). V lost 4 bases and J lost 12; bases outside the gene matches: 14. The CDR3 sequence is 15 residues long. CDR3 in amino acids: CASSRTVDRGKAQFF. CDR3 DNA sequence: TGTGCCAGCAGCCGGACTGTGGACAGGGGAAAGGCGCAGTTCTTC.

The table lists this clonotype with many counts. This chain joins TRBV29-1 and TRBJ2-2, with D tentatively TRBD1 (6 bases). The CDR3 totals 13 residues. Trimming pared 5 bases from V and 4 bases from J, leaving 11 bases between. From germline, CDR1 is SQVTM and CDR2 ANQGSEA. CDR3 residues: CSVRQAATGELFF. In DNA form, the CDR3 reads TGCAGCGTTAGACAGGCAGCCACCGGGGAGCTGTTTTTT.

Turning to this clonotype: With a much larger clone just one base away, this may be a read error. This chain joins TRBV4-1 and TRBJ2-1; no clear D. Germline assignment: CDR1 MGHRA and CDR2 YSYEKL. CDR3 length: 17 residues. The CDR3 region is CASSQDPRENPYNERFF. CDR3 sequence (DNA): TGCGCCAGCAGCCAAGACCCCAGAGAAAACCCCTACAATGAGCGGTTCTTC.

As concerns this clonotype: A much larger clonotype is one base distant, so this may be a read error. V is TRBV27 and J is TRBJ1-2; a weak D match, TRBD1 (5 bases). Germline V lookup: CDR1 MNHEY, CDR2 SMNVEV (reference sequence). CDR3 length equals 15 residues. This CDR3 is CASSLSRIGAGGYAF. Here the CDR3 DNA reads TGTGCCAGCAGTTTGTCTCGGATCGGGGCAGGAGGCTACGCCTTC.

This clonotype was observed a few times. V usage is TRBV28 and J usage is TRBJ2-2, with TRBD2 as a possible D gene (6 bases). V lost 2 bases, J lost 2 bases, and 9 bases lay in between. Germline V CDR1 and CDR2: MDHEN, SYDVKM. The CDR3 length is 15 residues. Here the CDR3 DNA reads TGTGCCAGCAGTTTAGGGGGAGGTAACACCGGGGAGCTGTTTTTT. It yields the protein CASSLGGGNTGELFF.

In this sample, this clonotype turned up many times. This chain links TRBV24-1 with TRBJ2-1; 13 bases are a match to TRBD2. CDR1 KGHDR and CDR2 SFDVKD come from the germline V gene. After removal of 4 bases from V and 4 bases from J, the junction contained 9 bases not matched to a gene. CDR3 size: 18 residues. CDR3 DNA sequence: TGTGCCACCAGTGAAGGCACTAGCGGGAGGGCGCAGTACAATGAGCAGTTCTTC. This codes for CATSEGTSGRAQYNEQFF.

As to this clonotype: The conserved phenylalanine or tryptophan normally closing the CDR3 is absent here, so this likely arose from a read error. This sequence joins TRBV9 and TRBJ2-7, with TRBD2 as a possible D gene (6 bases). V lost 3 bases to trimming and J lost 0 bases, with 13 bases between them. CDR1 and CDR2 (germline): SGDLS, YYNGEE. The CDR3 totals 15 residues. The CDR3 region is CASSGTDYFSYEQYL. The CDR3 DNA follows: TGTGCCAGCAGCGGGACGGACTACTTCTCCTACGAGCAGTACCTC.